These 17 T cell receptor beta chains originate from one sample sequenced in a study of blood T cell repertoires in COVID-19. Sequencing was performed with immunoSEQ multiplex PCR; in TCRdb, only in-frame clones are kept and a portion is missing. The table has approximately 110,000 clones, 88% seen once. Sequencing was done on a sample of peripheral blood. The receptors shown here come from a woman between 65 and 79 years old who had recovered from COVID-19.

The V call is TRBV5-4, the J call TRBJ2-5; D possibly corresponds to TRBD1 (5 bases). Germline V lookup: CDR1 SGHNT, CDR2 YYREEE (reference sequence). V lost 0 bases and J 5 bases, leaving 11 bases between the germline ends. There are 14 residues in the CDR3. The CDR3 sequence: CASSLGQSGETQYF. Written as DNA, the CDR3 is TGTGCCAGCAGCTTGGGACAGTCGGGCGAGACCCAGTACTTC.

The chain has TRBV5-5 and TRBJ1-6, with 10 bases matching TRBD1. There are 16 residues in the CDR3. Per germline, CDR1 SGHKS and CDR2 YYEKEE (reference sequence). V lost 4 bases and J lost 6; bases outside the gene matches: 7. In DNA, the CDR3 is TGTGCCAGCAGCCCCGCCGGACAGGGGGTTAATTCACCCCTCCACTTT. Protein sequence: CASSPAGQGVNSPLHF.

The rearrangement uses TRBV18 and TRBJ2-2, with D unresolved. Between the trimmed V and J ends, which lost 0 bases and 0 bases, there was a span of 8 bases. This CDR3 contains 16 residues. CDR1 and CDR2 (germline): KGHSH, LQKENI. CDR3 sequence: CASSPPENPNTGELFF. The DNA of the CDR3 is TGTGCCAGCTCACCACCTGAGAACCCGAACACCGGGGAGCTGTTTTTT.

The chain uses TRBV9 and TRBJ2-7; 8 bases agree with TRBD2. J gave up 3 bases and V 0 bases, and 2 bases lay outside the gene matches. The CDR3 is 14 residues long. Germline V CDR1 and CDR2: SGDLS, YYNGEE. For the CDR3, the DNA is TGTGCCAGCAGCGTAGGGCTAGCGGGCTACGAGCAGTACTTC. It encodes CASSVGLAGYEQYF.

The CDR3 loop reads CASSETRGSADTQYF. The CDR3 coding sequence is TGTGCCAGCAGTGAGACTAGAGGAAGTGCAGATACGCAGTATTTT. The V and J genes are TRBV7-9 and TRBJ2-3; TRBD2 might be the D (6 bases). From germline, CDR1 is SEHNR and CDR2 FQNEAQ (reference sequence). CDR3 length equals 15 residues. Deletions cut 6 bases from V and 4 bases from J, with 17 bases between.

This clone was counted only a few times. The chain joins TRBV5-1 to TRBJ2-7; 7 nucleotides match TRBD1. Germline V gene data show CDR1 as SGHRS and CDR2 as YFSETQ. This CDR3 has 13 residues. J gave up 3 bases and V 4 bases, and 4 bases lay outside the gene matches. CDR3 bases: TGCGCCAGCAGCCGGGACAGTTACTACGAGCAGTACTTC. Translation: CASSRDSYYEQYF.

CDR3 residues: CASRGTPLYEQYF. Here the CDR3 DNA reads TGCGCCAGCAGGGGGACACCCCTTTACGAGCAGTACTTC. J is TRBJ2-7 and V is TRBV5-1; a weak D match, TRBD1 (6 bases). The germline V and J ends were trimmed by 5 bases and 4 bases, with 13 bases remaining between them. This CDR3 comprises 13 residues. Germline CDR1 reads SGHRS; CDR2 reads YFSETQ.

This rearrangement joins TRBV5-8 to TRBJ1-4, with D uncertain. CDR3 length: 16 amino acids. Trimming shortened V by 3 bases and J by 1 base, and 13 bases separated the two germline ends. Germline lookup yields CDR1 SGHTS and CDR2 YDEGEE. The CDR3 spells CASSYPVGRTNEKLFF. The CDR3 nucleotides are TGTGCCAGCAGCTACCCGGTGGGGAGAACTAATGAAAAACTGTTTTTT.

This chain uses TRBV5-1 with TRBJ2-2; TRBD2 matches 7 bases. Per the germline V gene, CDR1 is SGHRS and CDR2 is YFSETQ. The CDR3 covers 15 residues. Trimming cost V 2 bases and J 4 bases; bases outside gene matches: 5. CDR3 residues: CASSLAGLGTGELFF. CDR3 sequence (DNA): TGCGCCAGCAGCTTAGCGGGGCTGGGCACCGGGGAGCTGTTTTTT.

This clone has only one observation. The V call is TRBV5-4, the J call TRBJ2-7, with D tentatively TRBD1 (6 bases). Trimming stripped 4 bases from V and 4 bases from J, with 15 bases between. The CDR3 is 14 amino acids. Germline V lookup: CDR1 SGHNT, CDR2 YYREEE (reference sequence). This chain's CDR3 is CASSRAGVVYEQYF. Here the CDR3 DNA reads TGTGCCAGCAGCCGGGCAGGGGTGGTGTACGAGCAGTACTTC.

V usage is TRBV7-8 and J usage is TRBJ2-1, with D perhaps matching TRBD2 (6 bases). The length of the CDR3 is 15 residues. V was trimmed by 3 bases and J by 6 bases, leaving 15 bases between them. CDR1 is SGHVS and CDR2 is FQNEAQ in the germline V gene. CDR3 sequence: CASSLGGTSGNEQFF. The CDR3 nucleotides are TGTGCCAGCAGCTTGGGCGGGACGTCCGGCAATGAGCAGTTCTTC.

The chain links TRBV4-3 to TRBJ1-4; 10 bases are shared with TRBD1. J was trimmed by 3 bases and V by 4 bases; bases with no gene match: 8. This CDR3 is 17 amino acids long. Germline loops: CDR1 LGHNA, CDR2 YSLEER. CDR3 DNA sequence: TGCGCCAGCAGCCGTCACGGGACAGGGGTTGCTAATGAAAAACTGTTTTTT. Protein sequence: CASSRHGTGVANEKLFF.

The chain carries TRBV27 and TRBJ2-7, with a weak D call TRBD2 (7 bases). This CDR3 has 17 residues. The germline V and J ends were trimmed by 5 bases and 1 base, with 21 bases remaining between them. Germline V gene lookup returns CDR1 MNHEY and CDR2 SMNVEV (reference sequence). CDR3 region: CASSILFGGGRSYEQYF. Written as DNA, the CDR3 is TGTGCCAGCAGTATCCTTTTTGGGGGGGGGCGATCCTACGAGCAGTACTTC.

In this sample, this clone turned up many times. The chain's CDR3 is CASSQDPDSSGANVLTF. For the CDR3, the DNA is TGTGCCAGCAGCCAAGATCCGGACAGCTCTGGGGCCAACGTCCTGACTTTC. The J gene is TRBJ2-6, the V gene TRBV4-2, with D tentatively TRBD1 (6 bases). Germline CDR1 is LGHNA and CDR2 is YNFKEQ. V gave up 0 bases and J gave up 0 bases, with 9 bases separating them. The CDR3 sequence is 17 residues long.

The chain carries TRBV4-3 and TRBJ2-1; possibly TRBD1 for D (6 bases). V gave up 4 bases and J gave up 5 bases, with 15 bases separating them. Germline CDR1 LGHNA, CDR2 YSLEER. The CDR3 has 15 amino acids. The CDR3 sequence is CASSPSGQYNNEQFF. The CDR3 DNA reads as TGCGCCAGCAGCCCCTCTGGACAGTACAACAATGAGCAGTTCTTC.

The sample holds a few counts of this clone. This chain joins TRBV7-8 and TRBJ1-5, with a tentative D call TRBD1 (5 bases). The CDR3 contains 13 residues. The V end lost 1 base, the J end lost 11 bases, and 12 bases lay between the germline ends. Germline CDR1 is SGHVS and CDR2 is FQNEAQ. In DNA form, the CDR3 reads TGTGCCAGCAGCTTAGGGGGGGTGGAGGCCCAGCATTTT. As protein: CASSLGGVEAQHF. The full variable domain, rest sourced from reference TRBV7-8 and TRBJ1-5, is GAGVSQSPRYKVAKRGQDVALRCDPISGHVSLFWYQQALGQGPEFLTYFQNEAQLDKSGLPSDRFFAERPEGSVSTLKIQRTQQEDSAVYLCASSLGGVEAQHFGDGTRLSIL.

This chain links TRBV27 with TRBJ2-4; D perhaps matches TRBD1 (5 bases). There are 15 residues in the CDR3. Germline-derived CDR1 and CDR2 are MNHEY and SMNVEV (reference sequence). V lost 5 bases and J lost 1, with 12 bases in between. CDR3 protein: CASSRGSGAKNIQYF. CDR3 nucleotides: TGTGCCAGCAGTAGGGGCTCTGGGGCCAAAAACATTCAGTACTTC.